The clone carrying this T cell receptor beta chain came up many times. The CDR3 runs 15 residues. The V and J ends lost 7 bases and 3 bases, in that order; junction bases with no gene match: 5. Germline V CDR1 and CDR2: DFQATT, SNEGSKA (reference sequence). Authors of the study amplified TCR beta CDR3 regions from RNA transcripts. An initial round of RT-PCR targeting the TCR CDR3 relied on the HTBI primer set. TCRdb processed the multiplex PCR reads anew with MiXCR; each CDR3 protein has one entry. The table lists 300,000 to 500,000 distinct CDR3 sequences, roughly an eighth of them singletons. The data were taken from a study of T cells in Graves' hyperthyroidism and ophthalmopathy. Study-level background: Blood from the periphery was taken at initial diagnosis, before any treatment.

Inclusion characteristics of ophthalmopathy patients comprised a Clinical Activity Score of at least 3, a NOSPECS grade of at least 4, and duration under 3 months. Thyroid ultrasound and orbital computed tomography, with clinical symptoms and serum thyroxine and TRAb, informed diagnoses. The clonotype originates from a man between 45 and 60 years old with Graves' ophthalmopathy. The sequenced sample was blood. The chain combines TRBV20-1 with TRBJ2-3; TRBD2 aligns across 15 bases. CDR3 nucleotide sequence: TGCAGTGTGGGACTAGCGGGAGGATCTACAGATACGCAGTATTTT. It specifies CSVGLAGGSTDTQYF.